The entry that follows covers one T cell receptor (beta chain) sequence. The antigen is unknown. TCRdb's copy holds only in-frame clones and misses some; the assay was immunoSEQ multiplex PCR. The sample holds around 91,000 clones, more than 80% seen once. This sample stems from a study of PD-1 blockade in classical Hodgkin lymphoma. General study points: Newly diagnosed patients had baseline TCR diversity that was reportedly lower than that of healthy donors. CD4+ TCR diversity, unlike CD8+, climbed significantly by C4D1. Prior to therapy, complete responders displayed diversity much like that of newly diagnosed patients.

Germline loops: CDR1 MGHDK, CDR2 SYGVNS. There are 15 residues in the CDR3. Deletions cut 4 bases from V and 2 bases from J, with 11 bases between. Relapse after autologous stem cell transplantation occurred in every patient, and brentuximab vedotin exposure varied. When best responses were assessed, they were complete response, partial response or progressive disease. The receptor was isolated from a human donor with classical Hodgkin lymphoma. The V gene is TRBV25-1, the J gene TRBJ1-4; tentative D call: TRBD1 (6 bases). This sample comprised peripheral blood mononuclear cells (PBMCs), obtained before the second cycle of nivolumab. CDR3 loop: CASSGGQFTNEKLFF. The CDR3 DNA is TGTGCCAGCAGTGGTGGACAGTTCACTAATGAAAAACTGTTTTTT.